These 14 T cell receptor beta chains came from one sample sequenced in a study of T-cell reconstitution after alpha-beta-depleted transplantation in children. It was with unique molecular identifiers that the TCRbeta library was prepared. From the PCR reads, TCRdb called clonotypes with MiXCR, one entry per CDR3 protein. The table shows some 81,000 distinct CDR3 sequences, with 13% to 15% occurring only once. Sample: PBMCs, mostly from graft donor cells, taken 180 days after TCRalphabeta/CD19-depleted stem cell transplant. Every receptor here comes from a male patient between 2 and 15 years old who had a stem cell transplant for acute lymphoblastic leukemia, so the T cells may come from the graft donor.

This clonotype was found a few times. Here the CDR3 DNA reads TGTGCCAGCAGTTACTCGTACATTACCTACGAGCAGTACTTC. Its protein product is CASSYSYITYEQYF. J is TRBJ2-7 and V is TRBV6-5, with D unresolved. Germline-derived CDR1 and CDR2 are MNHEY and SVGAGI. Between the trimmed V and J ends, which lost 0 bases and 2 bases, there was a span of 8 bases. The CDR3 consists of 14 residues.

This clonotype was counted ten times or more. This chain connects TRBV5-6 to TRBJ2-3; tentatively, D is TRBD2 (6 bases). Germline V gene sequence: CDR1 SGHDT, CDR2 YYEEEE. The length of the CDR3 is 16 residues. With 2 bases removed from V and 6 bases from J, the gap between germline ends came to 19 bases. CDR3: CASSFYGGVKRDTQYF. CDR3 sequence (DNA): TGTGCCAGCAGCTTCTACGGCGGGGTCAAGAGGGATACGCAGTATTTT. Based on the CDR3 plus reference TRBV5-6 and TRBJ2-3, the full variable domain is DAGVTQSPTHLIKTRGQQVTLRCSPKSGHDTVSWYQQALGQGPQFIFQYYEEEERQRGNFPDRFSGHQFPNYSSELNVNALLLGDSALYLCASSFYGGVKRDTQYFGPGTRLTVL.

The V and J genes are TRBV12-3 or TRBV12-4 and TRBJ2-1, with D possibly matching TRBD2 (6 bases). There are 15 residues in the CDR3. V lost 6 bases and J 6 bases, leaving 18 bases between the germline ends. The CDR3 here is CASRPRLGGFNEQFF. The CDR3 DNA is TGTGCCAGCAGGCCTAGACTAGGAGGGTTCAATGAGCAGTTCTTC.

V is TRBV5-5 and J is TRBJ1-2, with 7 bases that match TRBD1. CDR3 length: 15 residues. CDR1 and CDR2 from the germline V gene are SGHKS and YYEKEE (reference sequence). The V and J ends lost 0 bases and 4 bases, in that order; junction bases with no gene match: 6. CDR3 in amino acids: CASSLVGRGTYGYTF. CDR3 DNA sequence: TGTGCCAGCAGCTTGGTAGGCAGGGGGACCTATGGCTACACCTTC.

About this clonotype: The junction departs from germline at one end; a sequencing error may be responsible. V usage is TRBV20-1 and J usage is TRBJ2-3, with 8 bases that match TRBD2. The CDR3 has 14 residues. CDR1 and CDR2 (germline): DFQATT, SNEGSKA (reference sequence). CDR3 protein: CSASGGGFTGTQYF. The CDR3 nucleotides are TGCAGTGCTAGTGGCGGGGGGTTCACAGGTACGCAGTATTTT.

This clonotype was observed many times. The chain combines TRBV4-3 with TRBJ1-1; weak D call: TRBD1 (5 bases). This CDR3 contains 15 residues. Germline assignment: CDR1 LGHNA and CDR2 YSLEER. V was pared by 2 bases and J by 5 bases, with 15 bases between. CDR3 amino acids: CASSQLDSRGTEAFF. DNA of the CDR3: TGCGCCAGCAGCCAATTAGACAGTCGGGGGACTGAAGCTTTCTTT.

Comment on this clonotype: It may be a read error: a sequence one base away is much more abundant. The CDR3 ends on some other residue instead of the conserved phenylalanine or tryptophan, so this is likely a read error. The CDR3 nucleotides are TGTGCCAGCAGTAACGGACAGGGAAGTGAGCAGTACTAC. Translation gives CASSNGQGSEQYY. The chain has TRBV12-3 or TRBV12-4 and TRBJ2-7, with 8 bases identical to TRBD1. Trimming took 5 bases from V and 7 from J; bases not matched to a gene: 7. CDR3 length: 13 residues.

The genes are TRBV7-9 and TRBJ1-2, with TRBD1 matching 10 bases. The CDR3 has 15 amino acids. V trimming: 1 base; J trimming: 6 bases; junction bases outside the gene matches: 5. From germline, CDR1 is SEHNR and CDR2 FQNEAQ (reference sequence). The CDR3 protein is CASSLEGTGVDGYTF. The CDR3 nucleotides read TGTGCCAGCAGCTTAGAGGGGACAGGGGTCGATGGCTACACCTTC.

This clonotype was counted a few times. The chain joins TRBV7-9 to TRBJ2-7, with a tentative D call TRBD2 (5 bases). Germline CDR1 reads SEHNR; CDR2 reads FQNEAQ (reference sequence). The CDR3 has 12 amino acids. The V gene lost 4 bases and the J gene lost 7 bases, with 11 bases spanning the gap. Here the CDR3 reads CASSWTSLEQYF. DNA of the CDR3: TGTGCCAGCAGCTGGACTTCCCTTGAGCAGTACTTC.

J is TRBJ2-3 and V is TRBV4-3; unclear D gene. V gave up 0 bases and J gave up 2 bases, with 12 bases separating them. The CDR3 spans 16 residues. Germline lookup yields CDR1 LGHNA and CDR2 YSLEER. The CDR3 reads CASSQDRAGDTDTQYF. The CDR3 bases are TGCGCCAGCAGCCAAGATCGGGCAGGCGACACAGATACGCAGTATTTT.

This chain uses TRBV28 with TRBJ1-3; D unclear. Germline V gives CDR1 MDHEN, CDR2 SYDVKM. V was trimmed by 1 base and J by 2 bases, leaving 12 bases between them. The CDR3 has 16 residues. The chain's CDR3 is CASSLSIHTAGNTIYF. The DNA for the CDR3 is TGTGCCAGCAGTTTATCAATCCATACGGCTGGAAACACCATATATTTT.

The chain is built from TRBV25-1 and TRBJ2-1; D may match TRBD1 or TRBD2 (5 bases each). CDR1 MGHDK and CDR2 SYGVNS come from the germline V gene. Trimming shortened V by 4 bases and J by 4 bases, and 8 bases separated the two germline ends. CDR3 size: 13 residues. The CDR3 DNA reads as TGTGCCAGCAGTGTGGGACCGTACAATGAGCAGTTCTTC. It yields the protein CASSVGPYNEQFF.

The V gene is TRBV20-1, the J gene TRBJ1-2; 11 bases map to TRBD1. The CDR3 loop spans 14 amino acids. V was clipped by 2 bases and J by 7 bases; unmatched bases: 6. Germline-derived CDR1 and CDR2 are DFQATT and SNEGSKA (reference sequence). As DNA, the CDR3 is TGCAGTGCTAGAACGGACAGGGGGCAGGGTGGCTACACCTTC. This codes for CSARTDRGQGGYTF.

The gene calls are TRBV6-2 or TRBV6-3 and TRBJ2-2; D is undetermined. Trimming took off 1 base at V and 6 bases at J, with 6 bases between the two ends. The CDR3 runs to 13 residues. From germline, CDR1 is MNHEY and CDR2 SVGEGT. CDR3 loop: CASSYFLAGELFF. In DNA, the CDR3 is TGTGCCAGCAGTTACTTTCTTGCCGGGGAGCTGTTTTTT.